The next 24 T cell receptor beta chains were all read from a single sample in a study of blood T cell repertoires in COVID-19 (dated by TCRdb to about 2020). Receptors were amplified or captured by the immunoSEQ multiplex PCR assay. This is the immuneACCESS table as TCRdb keeps it, with only in-frame sequences that have V and J called. A part of the clones is gone; compared with another copy, unresolved V genes explain less than half, and the rest is unexplained. For this sample there are around 480,000 clones; around 89% appear just once. The top ten clonotypes cover roughly 13% of the sample. Input material: peripheral blood. The source is a woman aged 45-59 years with COVID-19, enrolled during active disease.

V gene TRBV3-1 (or the pseudogene TRBV3-2) combines with J gene TRBJ2-3; D gene uncertain. The CDR3 has 16 amino acids. The germline V gene encodes CDR1 LGHDT and CDR2 YNNKEL (reference sequence). The V and J ends lost 4 bases and 2 bases respectively, with 16 bases between them. The DNA for the CDR3 is TGTGCCAGCAGCCGACAAACAGAACTTCTCACAGATACGCAGTATTTT. Protein product: CASSRQTELLTDTQYF.

V is TRBV5-6 and J is TRBJ1-1, with D possibly being TRBD1 (6 bases). Trimming removed 2 bases at V and 0 bases at J, with 11 bases between. This CDR3 has 15 residues. The V gene's germline CDR1 is SGHDT and CDR2 YYEEEE. This CDR3 is CASSLAGTMNTEAFF. For the CDR3, the DNA is TGTGCCAGCAGCTTAGCCGGGACAATGAACACTGAAGCTTTCTTT.

The chain couples TRBV19 to TRBJ2-3; 12 bases line up with TRBD2. The ends lost 4 bases at V and 5 bases at J; junction bases unmatched: 1. The germline CDR1 and CDR2 sequences are LNHDA and SQIVND (reference sequence). The CDR3 spans 14 residues. DNA for the CDR3: TGTGCCAGTAGTACGACTAGCGGGGGAGATACGCAGTATTTT. Translated, it gives CASSTTSGGDTQYF.

The chain has TRBV29-1 and TRBJ2-5; tentative D call: TRBD1 (6 bases). Trimming cost V 0 bases and J 3 bases, with 20 bases left between them. Germline V gene data show CDR1 as SQVTM and CDR2 as ANQGSEA. The CDR3 contains 17 residues. This CDR3 reads CSVEDDRPGGDKETQYF. The CDR3 coding sequence is TGCAGCGTTGAAGATGACAGGCCCGGAGGTGATAAAGAGACCCAGTACTTC. Combining the CDR3 with reference TRBV29-1 and TRBJ2-5 gives the whole variable domain SAVISQKPSRDICQRGTSLTIQCQVDSQVTMMFWYRQQPGQSLTLIATANQGSEATYESGFVIDKFPISRPNLTFSTLTVSNMSPEDSSIYLCSVEDDRPGGDKETQYFGPGTRLLVL.

This rearrangement joins TRBV15 to TRBJ1-5; D is uncertain. CDR3 length: 15 residues. Per germline, CDR1 LNHNV and CDR2 YYDKDF (reference sequence). Trimming removed 0 bases from V and 6 bases from J, with 12 bases in between. The CDR3 sequence: CATSRDNLPGQPQHF. The CDR3 DNA reads as TGTGCCACCAGCAGAGATAACCTGCCGGGTCAGCCCCAGCATTTT.

V is TRBV30 and J is TRBJ2-3; TRBD2 agrees at 7 bases. Per germline, CDR1 GTSNPN and CDR2 SVGIG (reference sequence). The CDR3 runs to 16 residues. J was trimmed by 2 bases and V by 7 bases; bases with no gene match: 15. CDR3 residues: CASAPILSGSTDTQYF. DNA of the CDR3: TGTGCCTCCGCACCAATACTTAGCGGGTCCACAGATACGCAGTATTTT.

The count of this clone is one. The same CDR3 can be traced to other DNA sequences in this sample. The gene calls are TRBV3-1 (or the pseudogene TRBV3-2) and TRBJ1-1, with TRBD1 matching 8 bases. The CDR3 loop spans 13 amino acids. The trim removed 3 bases at V and 3 bases at J, leaving 0 bases unmatched. CDR1 is LGHDT and CDR2 is YNNKEL in the germline V gene (reference sequence). The CDR3 protein is CASSQDRDTEAFF. CDR3 coding DNA: TGTGCCAGCAGCCAGGACAGGGACACTGAAGCTTTCTTT.

This chain uses TRBV5-4 with TRBJ1-2; tentative D call: TRBD1 (5 bases). This CDR3 has 13 amino acids. Germline CDR1 reads SGHNT; CDR2 reads YYREEE (reference sequence). V lost 1 base to trimming and J lost 4 bases, with 8 bases between them. CDR3 sequence: CASSLSGIYGYTF. The CDR3 DNA sequence: TGTGCCAGCAGCTTGTCAGGGATCTATGGCTACACCTTC.

The chain carries TRBV2 and TRBJ1-2; 7 nucleotides agree with TRBD1. Germline CDR1 reads SNHLY; CDR2 reads FYNNEI. The CDR3 covers 15 residues. Germline trimming cut 6 bases from V and 4 bases from J; bases unmatched to any gene: 11. The CDR3 sequence: CASRTSTGLGYGYTF. CDR3 nucleotides: TGTGCCAGCAGGACCTCGACAGGGTTGGGCTATGGCTACACCTTC.

This clone occurred a few times. This chain uses TRBV9 with TRBJ1-1; 9 bases align to TRBD1. The germline gives CDR1 SGDLS, CDR2 YYNGEE. The CDR3 has 17 residues. J was trimmed by 1 base and V by 0 bases; bases with no gene match: 7. The CDR3 loop reads CASSVVLGQGPNTEAFF. CDR3 DNA: TGTGCCAGCAGCGTAGTTTTAGGACAGGGGCCGAACACTGAAGCTTTCTTT.

For the CDR3, the DNA is TGTGCCAGTAGTCTTGGGCTCTTCGCGGGGGTGGGCAATGAGCAGTTCTTC. Its translation is CASSLGLFAGVGNEQFF. The rearrangement uses TRBV19 and TRBJ2-1; TRBD2 agrees at 7 bases. CDR3 size: 17 residues. Germline assignment: CDR1 LNHDA and CDR2 SQIVND (reference sequence). J gave up 6 bases and V 5 bases, and 16 bases lay outside the gene matches. Filled out from reference TRBV19 and TRBJ2-1, the complete variable domain reads DGGITQSPKYLFRKEGQNVTLSCEQNLNHDAMYWYRQDPGQGLRLIYYSQIVNDFQKGDIAEGYSVSREKKESFPLTVTSAQKNPTAFYLCASSLGLFAGVGNEQFFGPGTRLTVL.

The chain joins TRBV14 to TRBJ2-3; the match to TRBD2 covers 7 bases. V was clipped by 2 bases and J by 2 bases; unmatched bases: 7. The CDR3 runs to 16 residues. From germline, CDR1 is SGHDN and CDR2 FVKESK. CDR3: CASSQRSGAYTDTQYF. CDR3 bases: TGTGCCAGCAGCCAAAGGAGCGGGGCCTACACAGATACGCAGTATTTT.

This clone appeared a few times. The chain recombines TRBV29-1 with TRBJ1-5, with 7 bases aligning to TRBD1. Germline CDR1 and CDR2: SQVTM and ANQGSEA. The CDR3 totals 13 residues. V shed 4 bases, J shed 5 bases, and the junction held 5 bases outside the gene matches. CDR3 protein: CSVGQGLYQPQHF. DNA for the CDR3: TGCAGCGTTGGACAGGGTTTGTATCAGCCCCAGCATTTT.

This chain uses TRBV5-7 with TRBJ2-7, with a tentative D call TRBD1 (6 bases). TRBV5-7 is assigned to the ORF class and has an uncertain function. The V end lost 4 bases, the J end lost 7 bases, and 33 bases lay between the germline ends. This CDR3 comprises 19 residues. The CDR3: CASSARQVWGLSIAGEQYF. CDR3 bases: TGTGCCAGCAGCGCAAGACAGGTTTGGGGCCTATCCATCGCCGGGGAGCAGTACTTC.

V is TRBV29-1 and J is TRBJ2-7; 8 nucleotides align to TRBD1. CDR3 length: 15 residues. Germline V gene lookup returns CDR1 SQVTM and CDR2 ANQGSEA. With 3 bases clipped from V and 6 bases from J, the junction kept 13 bases outside the gene matches. The chain's CDR3 is CSVDENPGQVGEQYF. DNA for the CDR3: TGCAGCGTTGATGAAAATCCGGGACAGGTCGGCGAGCAGTACTTC.

CDR3 in DNA: TGTGCCAGCAGTTTAATCTCTGGGGCCAACGTCCTGACTTTC. Protein sequence: CASSLISGANVLTF. J is TRBJ2-6 and V is TRBV6-5; D uncertain. Trimming removed 4 bases from V and 0 bases from J, with 4 bases in between. Germline CDR1 is MNHEY and CDR2 is SVGAGI. This CDR3 is built from 14 residues.

The rearrangement links TRBV5-1 to TRBJ1-6, with 7 positions matching TRBD1. V trimming: 4 bases; J trimming: 6 bases; junction bases outside the gene matches: 7. There are 15 residues in the CDR3. Looked up from germline, CDR1 is SGHRS and CDR2 is YFSETQ. Here the CDR3 DNA reads TGCGCCAGCAGCCCGGACGGGACAGTTAATTCACCCCTCCACTTT. It encodes CASSPDGTVNSPLHF.

This clone was counted once. V and J are TRBV4-2 and TRBJ1-1, with D hard to call. Germline CDR1 reads LGHNA; CDR2 reads YNFKEQ. Trimming cost V 8 bases and J 0 bases, with 16 bases left between them. There are 15 residues in the CDR3. The CDR3 DNA reads TGTGCCAGCTCGGGGAGCGATTTAATGAACACTGAAGCTTTCTTT. Residues: CASSGSDLMNTEAFF.

The CDR3 reads CAGRMGQDNGYTF. The CDR3, as DNA: TGTGCCGGAAGAATGGGGCAGGATAACGGCTACACCTTC. The rearrangement uses TRBV19 and TRBJ1-2, with TRBD1 as a possible D gene (5 bases). This CDR3 spans 13 amino acids. The ends were cut back, 11 bases at V and 8 bases at J, with 21 bases in the middle. Germline V gene data show CDR1 as LNHDA and CDR2 as SQIVND (reference sequence). The full variable domain, completed using reference TRBV19 and TRBJ1-2, is DGGITQSPKYLFRKEGQNVTLSCEQNLNHDAMYWYRQDPGQGLRLIYYSQIVNDFQKGDIAEGYSVSREKKESFPLTVTSAQKNPTAFYLCAGRMGQDNGYTFGSGTRLTVV.

This chain joins TRBV5-1 and TRBJ2-2; tentative D call: TRBD1 (5 bases). Trimming left V 4 bases short and J 3 bases short, with 10 bases between. The V gene's germline CDR1 is SGHRS and CDR2 YFSETQ. CDR3 length: 14 residues. The CDR3 DNA sequence: TGCGCCAGCAGCCCCGACAGTTACACCGGGGAGCTGTTTTTT. This codes for CASSPDSYTGELFF. Looking up the rest from reference TRBV5-1 and TRBJ2-2 gives the full variable domain: KAGVTQTPRYLIKTRGQQVTLSCSPISGHRSVSWYQQTPGQGLQFLFEYFSETQRNKGNFPGRFSGRQFSNSRSEMNVSTLELGDSALYLCASSPDSYTGELFFGEGSRLTVL.

The genes are TRBV7-2 and TRBJ2-1; no clear D. Trimming removed 5 bases from V and 0 bases from J, with 11 bases in between. Germline CDR1 and CDR2: SGHTA and FQGNSA. This CDR3 region has 15 residues. The CDR3 DNA sequence: TGTGCCAGCAGCCCAGATTTAAGCTCCTACAATGAGCAGTTCTTC. It encodes CASSPDLSSYNEQFF.

The table lists this clone with a few counts. The chain couples TRBV19 to TRBJ1-2, with 10 bases fitting TRBD1. The V gene end was trimmed by 5 bases and the J gene end by 5 bases; junction bases not matched to a gene: 8. The CDR3 totals 15 residues. From germline, CDR1 is LNHDA and CDR2 SQIVND (reference sequence). The DNA of the CDR3 is TGTGCCAGTAGTTTCCCGGGACAGGGGCTATATGGCTACACCTTC. Residues: CASSFPGQGLYGYTF. Variable domain in full (rest from reference TRBV19 and TRBJ1-2): DGGITQSPKYLFRKEGQNVTLSCEQNLNHDAMYWYRQDPGQGLRLIYYSQIVNDFQKGDIAEGYSVSREKKESFPLTVTSAQKNPTAFYLCASSFPGQGLYGYTFGSGTRLTVV.

V usage is TRBV19 and J usage is TRBJ2-2; tentative D call: TRBD1 (5 bases). The CDR3 extends over 13 amino acids. Per germline, CDR1 LNHDA and CDR2 SQIVND (reference sequence). V was shortened by 4 bases and J by 7 bases, with 10 bases between the two germline ends. DNA of the CDR3: TGTGCCAGTAGTACGCATCAGGGCGGGGAGCTGTTTTTT. Translated: CASSTHQGGELFF.

The genes are TRBV9 and TRBJ1-3; tentative D call: TRBD1 (6 bases). V lost 7 bases to trimming and J lost 4 bases, with 15 bases between them. The CDR3 extends over 14 amino acids. Germline V gene sequence: CDR1 SGDLS, CDR2 YYNGEE. Written as DNA, the CDR3 is TGTGCCAGCGGGACATCGGGAATCGGAAACACCATATATTTT. Translation: CASGTSGIGNTIYF.